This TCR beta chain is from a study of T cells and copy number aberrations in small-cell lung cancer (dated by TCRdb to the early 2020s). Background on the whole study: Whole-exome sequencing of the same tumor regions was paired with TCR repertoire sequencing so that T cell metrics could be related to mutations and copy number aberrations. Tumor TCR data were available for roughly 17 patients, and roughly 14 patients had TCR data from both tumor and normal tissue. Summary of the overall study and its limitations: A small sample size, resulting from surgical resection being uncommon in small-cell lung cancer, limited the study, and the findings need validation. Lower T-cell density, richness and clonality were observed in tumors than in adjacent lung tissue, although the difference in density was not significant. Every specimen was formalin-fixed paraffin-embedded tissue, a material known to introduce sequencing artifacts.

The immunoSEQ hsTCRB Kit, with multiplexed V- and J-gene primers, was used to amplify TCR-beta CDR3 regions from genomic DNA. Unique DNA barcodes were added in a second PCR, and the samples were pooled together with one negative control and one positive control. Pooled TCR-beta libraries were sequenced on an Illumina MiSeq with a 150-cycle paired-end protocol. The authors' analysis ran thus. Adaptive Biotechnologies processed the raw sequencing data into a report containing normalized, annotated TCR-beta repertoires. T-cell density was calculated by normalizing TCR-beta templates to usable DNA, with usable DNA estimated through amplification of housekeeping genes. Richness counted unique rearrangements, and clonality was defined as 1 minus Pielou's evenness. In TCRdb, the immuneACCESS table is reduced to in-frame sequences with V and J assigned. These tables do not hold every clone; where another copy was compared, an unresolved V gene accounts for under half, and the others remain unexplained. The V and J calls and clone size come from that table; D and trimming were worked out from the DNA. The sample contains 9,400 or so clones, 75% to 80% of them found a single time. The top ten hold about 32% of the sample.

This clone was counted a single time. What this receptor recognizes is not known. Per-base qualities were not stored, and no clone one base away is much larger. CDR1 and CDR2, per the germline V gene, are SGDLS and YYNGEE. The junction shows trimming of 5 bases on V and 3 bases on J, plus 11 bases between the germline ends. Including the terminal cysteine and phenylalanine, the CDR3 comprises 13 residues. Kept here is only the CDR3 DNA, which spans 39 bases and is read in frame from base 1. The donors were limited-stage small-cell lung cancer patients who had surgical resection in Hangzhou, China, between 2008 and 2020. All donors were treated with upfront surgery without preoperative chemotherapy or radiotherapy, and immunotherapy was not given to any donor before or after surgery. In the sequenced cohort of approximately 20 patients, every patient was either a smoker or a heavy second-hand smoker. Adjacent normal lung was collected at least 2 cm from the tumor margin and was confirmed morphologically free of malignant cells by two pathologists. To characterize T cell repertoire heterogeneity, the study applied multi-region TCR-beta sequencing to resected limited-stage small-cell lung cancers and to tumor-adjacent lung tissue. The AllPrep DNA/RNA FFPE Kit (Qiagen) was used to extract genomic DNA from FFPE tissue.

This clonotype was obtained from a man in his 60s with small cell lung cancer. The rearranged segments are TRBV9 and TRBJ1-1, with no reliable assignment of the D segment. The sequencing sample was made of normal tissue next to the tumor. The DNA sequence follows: TGTGCCAGCAGTCAAGGGAGTTACACTGAAGCTTTCTTT. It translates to CASSQGSYTEAFF.